These 9 T cell receptor beta chains were all obtained from the same sample, sequenced in a study of radiotherapy plus CTLA-4 blockade in lung cancer. Here immunoSEQ multiplex PCR was the method, and the copy in TCRdb shows in-frame clones only, minus some. This table holds 85,000 to 95,000 clones, 82% found once. The sequencing here drew on peripheral blood, taken from a patient treated with radiotherapy plus ipilimumab. The receptors were sampled from a human donor with non-small cell lung cancer that progressed on radiotherapy plus ipilimumab.

The chain links TRBV18 to TRBJ1-2; perhaps TRBD1 as D (5 bases). V was shortened by 1 base and J by 8 bases, with 17 bases between the two germline ends. The CDR3 loop spans 15 amino acids. Germline V gene sequence: CDR1 KGHSH, CDR2 LQKENI. CDR3 loop: CASSPQGASWDGYTF. Written as DNA, the CDR3 is TGTGCCAGCTCACCACAGGGAGCATCGTGGGACGGCTACACCTTC.

The gene calls are TRBV30 and TRBJ2-7; the D call may be TRBD1 or TRBD2 (5 bases each). The CDR3 totals 13 residues. Trimming stripped 3 bases from V and 4 bases from J, with 13 bases between. Germline V gene lookup returns CDR1 GTSNPN and CDR2 SVGIG (reference sequence). The CDR3: CAWRGLAGYEQYF. The CDR3, as DNA: TGTGCCTGGAGGGGCCTAGCAGGGTACGAGCAGTACTTC.

Ten or more counts support this clone. The same CDR3 is also encoded by other DNA sequences in this sample. The CDR3: CATSRDRGNEKLFF. The CDR3 DNA sequence: TGTGCCACCAGCAGAGACAGGGGTAATGAAAAACTGTTTTTT. The rearrangement links TRBV15 to TRBJ1-4; D possibly corresponds to TRBD1 (6 bases). The CDR3 runs 14 residues. Trimming stripped 0 bases from V and 4 bases from J, with 6 bases between. Germline V gives CDR1 LNHNV, CDR2 YYDKDF (reference sequence).

This clone was seen only once. The chain has TRBV6-5 and TRBJ2-7; 10 nucleotides match TRBD2. The J segment lost 0 bases and the V segment lost 10 bases, leaving 3 bases of the junction unmatched. Germline V gives CDR1 MNHEY, CDR2 SVGAGI. There are 13 residues in the CDR3. The CDR3 loop is CATGTSDSYEQYF. CDR3 nucleotide sequence: TGTGCCACGGGGACTAGCGACTCCTACGAGCAGTACTTC.

The rearrangement uses TRBV6-4 and TRBJ2-2; a possible D gene is TRBD1 (6 bases). Deletions cut 10 bases from V and 2 bases from J, with 11 bases between. The germline V gene encodes CDR1 MRHNA and CDR2 SNTAGT. CDR3 length: 13 residues. The CDR3: CATEDRNTGELFF. For the CDR3, the DNA is TGTGCCACCGAGGACAGAAACACCGGGGAGCTGTTTTTT.

The V call is TRBV30, the J call TRBJ2-2; 7 bases line up with TRBD2. The V gene end was trimmed by 0 bases and the J gene end by 5 bases; junction bases not matched to a gene: 12. The germline CDR1 and CDR2 sequences are GTSNPN and SVGIG (reference sequence). The CDR3 loop spans 17 amino acids. The CDR3, as DNA: TGTGCCTGGAGTGTAATCACGGCGGGAGTAGGAACCGGGGAGCTGTTTTTT. Protein sequence: CAWSVITAGVGTGELFF.

This clone showed up just once. DNA for the CDR3: TGTGCCAGCAGCTTGAACAGGGGCTCCTATTACGAGCAGTACTTC. Its protein product is CASSLNRGSYYEQYF. The chain links TRBV5-5 to TRBJ2-7, with 7 bases fitting TRBD1. V lost 1 base, J lost 4 bases, and 8 bases stayed unmatched. The CDR3 spans 15 residues. CDR1 SGHKS and CDR2 YYEKEE come from the germline V gene (reference sequence).

V gene TRBV5-1 combines with J gene TRBJ2-1; D unresolved. V lost 3 bases, J lost 1 base, and 11 bases lay in between. The germline gives CDR1 SGHRS, CDR2 YFSETQ. CDR3 size: 15 residues. CDR3 loop: CASSSYYGSYNEQFF. CDR3 bases: TGCGCCAGCAGCTCCTATTACGGGTCCTACAATGAGCAGTTCTTC.

The gene calls are TRBV25-1 and TRBJ2-5; D perhaps matches TRBD1 (8 bases). This CDR3 comprises 15 residues. Germline V gene lookup returns CDR1 MGHDK and CDR2 SYGVNS. Trimming left V 6 bases short and J 0 bases short, with 14 bases between. The CDR3 sequence is CASRSGTGHQETQYF. The CDR3 DNA follows: TGTGCCAGCAGAAGCGGGACAGGCCACCAAGAGACCCAGTACTTC.